The T cell receptor beta chain under discussion was sequenced for a study of shared clonotypes between healthy human individuals. For the study at large: Three CD4 naive, three CD4 memory, two CD8 naive and one CD8 memory plate were used per donor. Study-wide points: Naive subsets, compared against memory subsets, generally had larger estimated richness values. Only blood underwent sampling, and tissue repertoires likely differ.

Profiling relied on immunoSEQ multiplex PCR, and the TCRdb table lists in-frame clones only, not all of them. The data hold over 700,000 clones, with 72% observed a single time. The ends were cut back, 4 bases at V and 9 bases at J, with 13 bases in the middle. CDR3 length: 13 amino acids. Worth noting for this clone: Its antigen is not known.

The sequenced material came from memory CD4+ T cells sorted from blood. Noted subset: CD45RA-negative fraction. V usage is TRBV23-1 and J usage is TRBJ2-1, with D perhaps TRBD1 (5 bases). TRBV23-1 is an ORF, with its function uncertain. The source is a woman aged 30 to 39 in good health. The CDR3 DNA reads TGCGCCAGCAGTCCCACCAACAGGTCTGAGCAGTTCTTC. Encoded protein: CASSPTNRSEQFF.